The subject of this entry is one TCR beta chain. The target antigen is unknown. This entry comes from a study of identical twins. Points from the study as a whole: Shared out-of-frame alpha sequences (those common to twins) showed excess low generation probability. Fewer insertions characterized abundant cord blood beta clonotypes, whereas memory repertoires showed none.

Germline V gene lookup returns CDR1 SEHNR and CDR2 FQNEAQ (reference sequence). The ends lost 0 bases at V and 1 base at J; junction bases unmatched: 6. The CDR3 covers 17 residues. Template switching added a universal primer site; cDNA carried unique molecular identifiers. TCRdb analysed the 5' RACE reads with MiXCR anew, one entry per CDR3 protein. The sample has about 530,000 distinct CDR3 sequences, 20% to 25% seen once. The sample was also reused in another study, on yellow fever vaccine responses in identical twins. As reported in that work: Twins reportedly showed a vaccine T cell response that seemed partly convergent and partly personalized.

This TCR was sampled from a woman aged 18-35 years in good health. V and J are TRBV7-9 and TRBJ2-7; 10 bases fit TRBD2. Sequencing was carried out using CD4+ T cells sorted from blood. The CDR3 DNA reads TGTGCCAGCAGCTTAGCGAGGGGGACTAGCGTTTCCTACGAGCAGTACGTC. The encoded protein is CASSLARGTSVSYEQYV.